This T cell receptor beta chain was found in a study of blood T cell repertoires in COVID-19. About the study: Samples came from the United States, Italy and Spain, spanning acute and convalescent COVID-19. T cells, B-cell-depleted T cells, or PBMCs supplied cDNA or gDNA.

The authors' processing: Nucleated cell counts were estimated from reference gene primer amplification. Assay: immunoSEQ multiplex PCR; the TCRdb copy retains only in-frame clones and omits some. The V and J calls and clone size were taken over from that table, and D and trimming were inferred from the DNA. The sample lists 90,000 to 100,000 clones, around 85% occurring once. Looked up from germline, CDR1 is MNHNY and CDR2 is SVGAGI (reference sequence). The V end lost 2 bases, the J end lost 0 bases, and 8 bases lay between the germline ends. The CDR3 has 14 amino acids. The chain links TRBV6-6 to TRBJ2-7; D is undetermined. The source material was peripheral blood. This receptor was obtained from an elderly man with acute or convalescent COVID-19. The CDR3 reads CASSYEAYSYEQYF. The CDR3 region has the DNA TGTGCCAGCAGTTACGAGGCCTACTCCTACGAGCAGTACTTC.